The rows below give T cell receptor beta chains drawn from one sample of a study of control samples from healthy donors and cancer patients. The protocol was immunoSEQ multiplex PCR, while the TCRdb copy is restricted to in-frame clones and leaves out a portion. The sample holds 150,000 to 200,000 clones. The material sequenced was blood. The source of these receptors is a woman in her 30s in good health. Both conserved end residues are part of each CDR3. A D gene is named only where the DNA matches it firmly.

D,V,J,DNA,CDR3
.,TRBV9,TRBJ1-3,TGTGCCAGCAGCACGGGTGGCTCTGGAAACACCATATATTTT,CASSTGGSGNTIYF
.,TRBV2,TRBJ2-2,TGTGCCAGCAGGGACGTTCTACAGGGCCTCAACACCGGGGAGCTGTTTTTT,CASRDVLQGLNTGELFF
.,TRBV5-6,TRBJ2-3,TGTGCCAGCAGCCCTCAGGGAACAGATACGCAGTATTTT,CASSPQGTDTQYF
.,TRBV19,TRBJ2-7,TGTGCCAGTAGGAAAGTCGGCGGAGGGTCCTACGAGCAGTACTTC,CASRKVGGGSYEQYF
.,TRBV6-4,TRBJ1-2,TGTGCCAGCAGTGAACAGGGTCTCGGCTACACCTTC,CASSEQGLGYTF
.,TRBV15,TRBJ1-4,TGTGCCACCGGGAGGCACATAGGTGAAAAACTGTTTTTT,CATGRHIGEKLFF
.,TRBV28,TRBJ2-3,TGTGCCAGCAGTTTCGTGGGGCCGCCAGGTACGCAGTATTTT,CASSFVGPPGTQYF
.,TRBV2,TRBJ1-3,TGTGCCAGCACGTGGGCTGGAAACACCATATATTTT,CASTWAGNTIYF
.,TRBV6-2/TRBV6-3,TRBJ2-5,TGTGCCAGCAGTCCCTCTTCCCCCTTTGCGCTTCAGACCCAGTACTTC,CASSPSSPFALQTQYF
TRBD1,TRBV4-2,TRBJ1-1,TGTGCCAGCAGCCAAAGTTGGTCCACCGGGACAGGGGGCACTGAAGCTTTCTTT,CASSQSWSTGTGGTEAFF
.,TRBV10-1,TRBJ2-7,TGCGCCAGCAGTGAGTCGGCGAAGGGGATCTACGAGCAGTACTTC,CASSESAKGIYEQYF
TRBD1,TRBV7-8,TRBJ1-2,TGTGCCACTAACCCCGACAGGGGAGGGGGGTACTATGGCTACACCTTC,CATNPDRGGGYYGYTF
.,TRBV11-3,TRBJ1-1,TGTGCCAGCAGGGGAGGGGGCACTGAAGCTTTCTTT,CASRGGGTEAFF
TRBD1,TRBV2,TRBJ1-1,TGTGCCAGCAGTGAGGGACAGTTGAACACTGAAGCTTTCTTT,CASSEGQLNTEAFF
.,TRBV5-1,TRBJ1-1,TGCGCCAGCAGCTTGGCGAGGAACACTGAAGCTTTCTTT,CASSLARNTEAFF
.,TRBV6-2/TRBV6-3,TRBJ1-1,TGTGCCAGCAGCCGAGGACAGCGGAACACTGAAGCTTTCTTT,CASSRGQRNTEAFF
.,TRBV25-1,TRBJ1-1,TGTGCCAGCAGCCCTAACACTGAAGCTTTCTTT,CASSPNTEAFF
.,TRBV29-1,TRBJ1-4,TGCAGCGTTGAAGATTCCGGCCGTAATGAAAAACTGTTTTTT,CSVEDSGRNEKLFF
.,TRBV11-2,TRBJ2-7,TGTGCCAGCAGCCGGGACACCTACGAGCAGTACTTC,CASSRDTYEQYF
.,TRBV6-5,TRBJ2-2,TGTGCCACCCAAAGAATCATCGGGGAGCTGTTTTTT,CATQRIIGELFF
.,TRBV21-1,TRBJ1-2,TGTGCCAGCAGCAAAAGGGGACAGGGTAACTATGGCTACACCTTC,CASSKRGQGNYGYTF
.,TRBV20-1,TRBJ1-4,TGCAGTGCTAGTCGAGGGACTCTGTTTTTT,CSASRGTLFF
TRBD1,TRBV11-2,TRBJ1-5,TGTGCCAGCAGCTACGACAGGGACCAGCCCCAGCATTTT,CASSYDRDQPQHF
.,TRBV5-1,TRBJ2-5,TGCGCCAGCAGCTTGTCCGACGCTCAAGAGACCCAGTACTTC,CASSLSDAQETQYF
.,TRBV3-1/TRBV3-2,TRBJ2-7,TGTGCCAGCAGCCAATCCCCCCGGTCCGACGAGCAGTACTTC,CASSQSPRSDEQYF
TRBD2,TRBV4-3,TRBJ2-5,TGCGCCAGCAGCCCCGGACTAGCGGGGGAAGAGACCCAGTACTTC,CASSPGLAGEETQYF
.,TRBV12-3/TRBV12-4,TRBJ2-3,TGTGCCAGCAGTTTTCTAACAGATACGCAGTATTTT,CASSFLTDTQYF
.,TRBV12-3/TRBV12-4,TRBJ1-2,TGTGCCAGCAGTTTCTCGGACCGAGGCTACACCTTC,CASSFSDRGYTF
.,TRBV28,TRBJ1-5,TGTGCCAGCAACATGGGCAGGGGACGGTGGGGTCAGCCCCAGCATTTT,CASNMGRGRWGQPQHF
.,TRBV6-4,TRBJ2-5,TGTGCCAGCAGTTCAGGACCCAAAGAGACCCAGTACTTC,CASSSGPKETQYF
.,TRBV5-6,TRBJ1-5,TGTGCCAGCAGCTTGGCTGGGAGAGGCAATCAGCCCCAGCATTTT,CASSLAGRGNQPQHF
.,TRBV30,TRBJ1-1,TGTGCCTGGACGTACGGGATGAACACTGAAGCTTTCTTT,CAWTYGMNTEAFF
.,TRBV5-8,TRBJ2-2,TGTGCCAGCAGCCTGGGACTGGGGAACACCGGGGAGCTGTTTTTT,CASSLGLGNTGELFF
.,TRBV15,TRBJ1-4,TGTGCCACCAGCTACCGACAGGTCCGTTCAGAAAAACTGTTTTTT,CATSYRQVRSEKLFF
TRBD2,TRBV11-2,TRBJ2-5,TGTGCCAGCAGCCTAGCGGGGTTTTGGGGGACGGTTACGGAGACCCAGTACTTC,CASSLAGFWGTVTETQYF
.,TRBV10-3,TRBJ1-1,TGTGCCATCAGTGAGTCTTTTACAGGGTCGAACACTGAAGCTTTCTTT,CAISESFTGSNTEAFF
.,TRBV5-1,TRBJ2-5,TGCGCCAGCAGCCCTAGAGGGGGGACCCAGTACTTC,CASSPRGGTQYF
TRBD1,TRBV6-2/TRBV6-3,TRBJ1-1,TGTGCCAGCAGTACGAGGGACAGCTGGATGAACACTGAAGCTTTCTTT,CASSTRDSWMNTEAFF
TRBD1,TRBV19,TRBJ1-5,TGTGCCAGCAGCAGGGGGCTTCAGCCCCAGCATTTT,CASSRGLQPQHF
.,TRBV29-1,TRBJ2-1,TGCAGCGTTGAAGGGGGAAGCCAGAGCTCCTACAATGAGCAGTTCTTC,CSVEGGSQSSYNEQFF
.,TRBV5-1,TRBJ1-1,TGCGCCAGCAGCTTTGCGGGGGGTTACACTGAAGCTTTCTTT,CASSFAGGYTEAFF
.,TRBV6-5,TRBJ2-7,TGTGCCAGCAAAATAGGGGGGAAGCAGTACTTC,CASKIGGKQYF
TRBD2,TRBV9,TRBJ2-3,TGTGCCAGCAGCGCCGGGGGGGCCGCAGATACGCAGTATTTT,CASSAGGAADTQYF
.,TRBV19,TRBJ2-3,TGTGCCAGTGGGACAGGCGGGGGGACAGATACGCAGTATTTT,CASGTGGGTDTQYF
TRBD2,TRBV11-3,TRBJ2-7,TGTGCCAGCAGCTGGCTAGCGGACGACGAGCAGTACTTC,CASSWLADDEQYF
TRBD1,TRBV23-1,TRBJ1-6,TGCGCCAGCAGTCGGTTAACCGGGACAGATAATTCACCCCTCCACTTT,CASSRLTGTDNSPLHF
TRBD1,TRBV7-9,TRBJ2-1,TGTGCCAGCAGCCCTCAGACAGGGAGTCTCGTGATCTTC,CASSPQTGSLVIF
TRBD2,TRBV28,TRBJ2-1,TGTGCCAGCAGACGAGATAGCGGGCTTTCCTACAATGAGCAGTTCTTC,CASRRDSGLSYNEQFF
TRBD2,TRBV6-1,TRBJ2-5,TGTGCCAGCAGTGAATTATCGGGGGGGCGCGGGGAGACCCAGTACTTC,CASSELSGGRGETQYF
TRBD1,TRBV5-1,TRBJ1-6,TGCGCCAGCAGCCCCCGACAGGGGGAAGCGAATTCACCCCTCCACTTT,CASSPRQGEANSPLHF
TRBD2,TRBV5-4,TRBJ2-3,TGTGCCAGCAGCTCCGGACTAGTAGCAGATACGCAGTATTTT,CASSSGLVADTQYF
TRBD1,TRBV15,TRBJ2-7,TGTGCCACCAGCAGAGATTACCCGGGGACAGGGGTATCCTACGAGCAGTACTTC,CATSRDYPGTGVSYEQYF
.,TRBV2,TRBJ2-6,TGTGCCAGCAGGGAAGAGGGGTCCCCAGCCTCTGGGGCCAACGTCCTGACTTTC,CASREEGSPASGANVLTF
.,TRBV4-1,TRBJ1-3,TGCGCCAGCAGCCAAGATAGCACAGGCTCTGGAAACACCATATATTTT,CASSQDSTGSGNTIYF
TRBD1,TRBV30,TRBJ1-2,TGTGCCTGGGACAGGGGTTGGGGCTATGGCTACACCTTC,CAWDRGWGYGYTF
TRBD1,TRBV29-1,TRBJ1-6,TGCAGCGTCCGGACAGGGTTTAATTCACCCCTCCACTTT,CSVRTGFNSPLHF
.,TRBV5-1,TRBJ1-1,TGCGCCAGCAGCTTGTCAGGCATGAACACTGAAGCTTTCTTT,CASSLSGMNTEAFF
.,TRBV7-2,TRBJ1-2,TGTGCCAGCAGCTTAGCTTTAGGCTACACCTTC,CASSLALGYTF